This entry features one TCR beta chain sequence. These data are taken from a study of shared clonotypes between healthy human individuals. The ends were cut back, 4 bases at V and 0 bases at J, with 15 bases in the middle. CDR1 is SGHNT, CDR2 YYREEE, per germline (reference sequence). The CDR3 is 16 amino acids. Generated by immunoSEQ multiplex PCR, the TCRdb table keeps only in-frame clones and is missing some. The table records about 1.5 million clones, approximately 97% of them present only once. The J gene is TRBJ2-3, the V gene TRBV5-4; the D is unclear. The sample taken for sequencing was naive CD4+ T cells sorted from blood. The sample's subset: CD45RA+ positively selected. This clonotype originated in a man aged 25-45 years in good health. CDR3 loop: CASSLGSVSSTDTQYF. Here the CDR3 DNA reads TGTGCCAGCAGCCTGGGGTCAGTTTCTAGCACAGATACGCAGTATTTT.